The 10 T cell receptor beta chains below all came from one sample that was sequenced in a study of blood T cell repertoires in COVID-19 (dated by TCRdb to about 2020). Preparation of the library involved the immunoSEQ multiplex PCR assay. In TCRdb, the immuneACCESS table is reduced to in-frame sequences with V and J assigned. These tables do not hold every clone; where another copy was compared, an unresolved V gene accounts for under half, and the others remain unexplained. Within this sample are a few hundred thousand clones, with under 90% of them counted one time only. The ten top clones hold over 9.5% of the sample. Material for sequencing was peripheral blood. These receptors all stem from a woman older than 75 with COVID-19, enrolled during active disease.

In this sample, this clone turned up once. Written as DNA, the CDR3 is TGTGCCAGCAGCTTGAGGGGTTCCCTGAACACTGAAGCTTTCTTT. It specifies CASSLRGSLNTEAFF. The chain links TRBV5-6 to TRBJ1-1, with D tentatively TRBD1 (5 bases). Germline lookup yields CDR1 SGHDT and CDR2 YYEEEE. This CDR3 is 15 amino acids long. V lost 1 base and J 0 bases, leaving 10 bases between the germline ends.

The chain joins TRBV15 to TRBJ2-7; 10 bases are a match to TRBD1. The CDR3 sequence is 12 residues long. Trimming took 3 bases from V and 7 from J; bases not matched to a gene: 0. The germline CDR1 and CDR2 sequences are LNHNV and YYDKDF (reference sequence). The CDR3 bases are TGTGCCACCAGCAGGGACAGGGGGGAGCAGTACGTC. Its protein is CATSRDRGEQYV.

The chain has TRBV9 and TRBJ1-3; unclear D gene. Germline V gene sequence: CDR1 SGDLS, CDR2 YYNGEE. The CDR3 has 15 residues. The ends were cut back, 1 base at V and 3 bases at J, with 11 bases in the middle. CDR3 DNA: TGTGCCAGCAGCGTAACAGCTGGAAGTGGAAACACCATATATTTT. Its protein product is CASSVTAGSGNTIYF.

Here the CDR3 DNA reads TGTGCCAGCAGTTCCGGGACTGAAAAAGATACGCAGTATTTT. It is translated as CASSSGTEKDTQYF. The chain employs TRBV28 and TRBJ2-3, with D possibly TRBD2 on 6 matching bases. Germline lookup yields CDR1 MDHEN and CDR2 SYDVKM. The V end lost 4 bases, the J end lost 5 bases, and 13 bases lay between the germline ends. CDR3 length: 14 amino acids.

J is TRBJ2-1 and V is TRBV19; D gene uncertain. This CDR3 has 15 amino acids. Germline V gene lookup returns CDR1 LNHDA and CDR2 SQIVND (reference sequence). V lost 1 base and J lost 7, with 14 bases in between. CDR3 in DNA: TGTGCCAGTAGTATAGGGGCAGGCCTCTGGAATGAGCAGTTCTTC. It specifies CASSIGAGLWNEQFF.

Only one count was recorded for this clone. V usage is TRBV7-2 and J usage is TRBJ2-7; TRBD1 is a possible D gene (6 bases). This CDR3 has 13 residues. Per germline, CDR1 SGHTA and CDR2 FQGNSA. Between the trimmed V and J ends, which lost 5 bases and 6 bases, there was a span of 14 bases. In DNA, the CDR3 is TGTGCCAGCAGCCCGTCGTGGGGGCTCGAGCAGTACTTC. This codes for CASSPSWGLEQYF.

The chain carries TRBV2 and TRBJ1-3; tentative D call: TRBD1 (5 bases). This CDR3 region has 12 residues. With 6 bases removed from V and 4 bases from J, the gap between germline ends came to 7 bases. The germline gives CDR1 SNHLY, CDR2 FYNNEI. Written as DNA, the CDR3 is TGTGCCAGCAGGGGGCAAGGAAACACCATATATTTT. Translating it yields CASRGQGNTIYF.

The genes are TRBV30 and TRBJ1-6; D remains ambiguous. Germline V CDR1 and CDR2: GTSNPN, SVGIG (reference sequence). This CDR3 has 20 residues. V was cut by 0 bases and J by 0 bases, with 21 bases left in between. The CDR3 DNA is TGTGCCTGGAGTGTACTAGGGTCAGGCATTATTTCCTCCTATAATTCACCCCTCCACTTT. Its protein product is CAWSVLGSGIISSYNSPLHF.

V is TRBV5-1 and J is TRBJ2-1, with 9 bases lining up with TRBD1. J gave up 9 bases and V 1 base, and 5 bases lay outside the gene matches. Germline CDR1 and CDR2: SGHRS and YFSETQ. The CDR3 loop spans 14 amino acids. CDR3 in DNA: TGCGCCAGCAGCTTGCCGGGACAGGGCACTGAGCAGTTCTTC. It encodes CASSLPGQGTEQFF. Full variable domain (missing parts from reference TRBV5-1 and TRBJ2-1): KAGVTQTPRYLIKTRGQQVTLSCSPISGHRSVSWYQQTPGQGLQFLFEYFSETQRNKGNFPGRFSGRQFSNSRSEMNVSTLELGDSALYLCASSLPGQGTEQFFGPGTRLTVL.

This chain links TRBV27 with TRBJ1-5, with TRBD1 identical over 8 bases. Germline trimming cut 2 bases from V and 5 bases from J; bases unmatched to any gene: 5. The CDR3 loop spans 15 amino acids. Germline CDR1 MNHEY, CDR2 SMNVEV (reference sequence). The CDR3: CASSLTPTGDQPQHF. CDR3 DNA: TGTGCCAGCAGTTTAACGCCGACAGGGGATCAGCCCCAGCATTTT.